A selection of T cell receptor beta chains follows, all from one sample in a study of cytomegalovirus exposure and HLA in healthy donors. Sequencing used immunoSEQ multiplex PCR; TCRdb keeps in-frame clones, though not all of them. The sample records tens of thousands of clones, roughly 70% being singletons. Sequences were obtained from PBMCs. Source of these receptors: a woman in her 30s in good health and CMV-seronegative. Both conserved end residues are part of each CDR3. D genes are given only for firm matches. Only some rows state a clone size, as once, few, many or a class for expanded clones.

V gene	D gene	J gene	clone size	CDR3 DNA	CDR3 protein
TRBV11-2	.	TRBJ1-1	.	TGTGCCAGCAGCTTACGCTTCGGCGAGCGGAACACTGAAGCTTTCTTT	CASSLRFGERNTEAFF
TRBV7-9	.	TRBJ1-6	.	TGTGCCAGCAGCTCCCGGGGGACGGACAATTCACCCCTCCACTTT	CASSSRGTDNSPLHF
TRBV4-3	.	TRBJ1-1	.	TGCGCCAGCAGCCAAGCACGGGACACTGAAGCTTTCTTT	CASSQARDTEAFF
TRBV7-8	TRBD1	TRBJ2-5	.	TGTGCCAGCACTGAGGGGGCCTTATGGGAGACCCAGTACTTC	CASTEGALWETQYF
TRBV19	TRBD2	TRBJ2-7	.	TGTGCCAGTCAGGCGGGGGACTCCTACGAGCAGTACTTC	CASQAGDSYEQYF
TRBV27	.	TRBJ1-2	few	TGTGCCAGCAGTTTCGGGGATAACTATGGCTACACCTTC	CASSFGDNYGYTF
TRBV7-3	.	TRBJ2-3	.	TGTGCCAGCAGCTCCGACTCCTCTCGGCGAGATACGCAGTATTTT	CASSSDSSRRDTQYF
TRBV11-1	.	TRBJ2-1	.	TGTGCCAGCAGCTTAGGTTTTGGACAGAGCTACAATGAGCAGTTCTTC	CASSLGFGQSYNEQFF
TRBV10-3	.	TRBJ2-5	.	TGTGCCATCAGTGACCCAGCGGGTCCGCAAGAGACCCAGTACTTC	CAISDPAGPQETQYF
TRBV2	.	TRBJ1-2	few	TGTGCCAGCAGCTCGACGTTAAGGGGGACCGATGGCTACACCTTC	CASSSTLRGTDGYTF
TRBV30	.	TRBJ1-4	few	TGTGCCTGGACCCAACGGGCAACTAATGAAAAACTGTTTTTT	CAWTQRATNEKLFF
TRBV30	TRBD1	TRBJ1-2	once	TGTGCCTGGGCACGGGACAGTTATGGCTACACCTTC	CAWARDSYGYTF
TRBV4-2	TRBD2	TRBJ2-5	.	TGTGCCAGCAGCCAAGATGGTAGCGGGGGGGCGGAGACCCAGTACTTC	CASSQDGSGGAETQYF
TRBV28	.	TRBJ1-5	.	TGTGCCAGCAGTTTCCTTCAGGGTTTGGGTTATAGCAATCAGCCCCAGCATTTT	CASSFLQGLGYSNQPQHF